This T cell receptor (beta chain) was obtained from a study of blood T cell repertoires in COVID-19. Study overall: Specimens from acute and convalescent COVID-19 originated in the United States, Italy and Spain.

CDR3 length equals 15 residues. The V end was cut by 3 bases, the J end by 2 bases, with 15 bases between. Germline CDR1 and CDR2: SGHRS and YFSETQ. Sequencing was performed with immunoSEQ multiplex PCR; in TCRdb, only in-frame clones are kept and a portion is missing. The repertoire has 150,000 or so clones, 74% of them found once; the top ten carry around 2.9%. The source of this sequence is a woman of 80 years or more with acute or convalescent COVID-19. Specimen: peripheral blood. The chain combines TRBV5-1 with TRBJ2-7; a possible D gene is TRBD1 (6 bases). The CDR3 loop reads CASSWGDRDTYEQYF. CDR3 in DNA: TGCGCCAGCAGCTGGGGAGACCGGGACACCTACGAGCAGTACTTC.